These 14 T cell receptor beta chains came from one sample sequenced in a study of blood T cells in healthy people across ages. It was with a sample-barcoded 5' primer and a J-beta primer mix that a second PCR of roughly 7 to 12 cycles was run. Each CDR3 protein gets one entry after TCRdb re-called the 5' RACE reads with MiXCR. Seen here are 450,000 to 600,000 distinct CDR3 sequences, about 27% observed once, and the top ten hold roughly 3.5%. The sample also formed part of further work on T cells of mothers and their children.

Sequenced sample: blood. Receptors originate from a boy aged 2 to 10 in good health.

CDR3 sequence reads: CASSETSGFTDTQYF. The CDR3 coding sequence is TGTGCCAGCAGCGAGACTAGCGGGTTCACAGATACGCAGTATTTT. V and J are TRBV7-9 and TRBJ2-3; 10 bases align to TRBD2. The germline gives CDR1 SEHNR, CDR2 FQNEAQ (reference sequence). V gave up 5 bases and J gave up 2 bases; unmatched junction bases: 4. This CDR3 has 15 residues.

The V call is TRBV29-1, the J call TRBJ1-2; a weak D match, TRBD1 (5 bases). The germline gives CDR1 SQVTM, CDR2 ANQGSEA. Trimming removed 3 bases at V and 0 bases at J, with 17 bases between. This CDR3 spans 16 amino acids. CDR3 nucleotides: TGCAGCGTTGACATGCAGGGAGGCGTAGCTAACTATGGCTACACCTTC. Its protein product is CSVDMQGGVANYGYTF.

The genes are TRBV7-9 and TRBJ1-2; no clear D. The CDR3 length is 15 residues. Germline CDR1 and CDR2: SEHNR and FQNEAQ (reference sequence). Trimming took off 6 bases at V and 1 base at J, with 15 bases between the two ends. The CDR3 here is CASRKVGKNNYGYTF. In DNA, the CDR3 is TGTGCCAGCAGGAAAGTGGGAAAAAATAACTATGGCTACACCTTC. The full variable domain, its missing parts supplied by reference TRBV7-9 and TRBJ1-2, is DTGVSQNPRHKITKRGQNVTFRCDPISEHNRLYWYRQTLGQGPEFLTYFQNEAQLEKSRLLSDRFSAERPKGSFSTLEIQRTEQGDSAMYLCASRKVGKNNYGYTFGSGTRLTVV.

This clonotype was seen many times. The chain uses TRBV10-3 and TRBJ1-4; D uncertain. The germline V and J ends were trimmed by 0 bases and 0 bases, with 11 bases remaining between them. Germline V CDR1 and CDR2: ENHRY, SYGVKD. The CDR3 contains 17 residues. The DNA for the CDR3 is TGTGCCATCAGTGAGTCTTCGGCGGATGCAACTAATGAAAAACTGTTTTTT. This sequence encodes CAISESSADATNEKLFF.

The table lists this clonotype with a few counts. The CDR3 DNA is TGCGCCAGCAGCCATGTGACTAGCGGACTCTACGAGCAGTACTTC. Its translation is CASSHVTSGLYEQYF. This rearrangement joins TRBV4-3 to TRBJ2-5; the match to TRBD2 covers 9 bases. The DNA end favors TRBJ2-7, so the J call may be wrong. The germline CDR1 and CDR2 sequences are LGHNA and YSLEER. The CDR3 contains 15 residues.

The genes are TRBV15 and TRBJ2-1, with 8 nucleotides matching TRBD2. The CDR3 contains 18 residues. V gave up 3 bases and J gave up 2 bases; unmatched junction bases: 12. Germline V gene data show CDR1 as LNHNV and CDR2 as YYDKDF (reference sequence). DNA for the CDR3: TGTGCCACCAGCAGTCCCGCGTTGCGGGAGGACACCTACAATGAGCAGTTCTTC. It encodes CATSSPALREDTYNEQFF.

V is TRBV18 and J is TRBJ2-5; 11 nucleotides agree with TRBD1. V trimming: 0 bases; J trimming: 3 bases; junction bases outside the gene matches: 6. The CDR3 loop spans 17 amino acids. Looked up from germline, CDR1 is KGHSH and CDR2 is LQKENI. CDR3 in DNA: TGTGCCAGCTCACCACCCGGACAGGGGGCTTCGAAAGAGACCCAGTACTTC. Its protein is CASSPPGQGASKETQYF. Looking up the rest from reference TRBV18 and TRBJ2-5 gives the full variable domain: NAGVMQNPRHLVRRRGQEARLRCSPMKGHSHVYWYRQLPEEGLKFMVYLQKENIIDESGMPKERFSAEFPKEGPSILRIQQVVRGDSAAYFCASSPPGQGASKETQYFGPGTRLLVL.

The chain couples TRBV29-1 to TRBJ2-3; D is unclear. Germline lookup yields CDR1 SQVTM and CDR2 ANQGSEA. Trimming pared 1 base from V and 4 bases from J, leaving 15 bases between. The CDR3 consists of 15 residues. CDR3 sequence: CSVEGRAYLPDTQYF. The CDR3 DNA reads as TGCAGCGTTGAAGGTCGTGCGTATCTCCCAGATACGCAGTATTTT.

This clonotype has more than one count but fewer than ten. The rearrangement uses TRBV10-3 and TRBJ1-3; 7 nucleotides align to TRBD1. This CDR3 is 15 amino acids long. V was pared by 7 bases and J by 1 base, with 7 bases of the junction left unmatched. CDR1 ENHRY and CDR2 SYGVKD come from the germline V gene. CDR3 amino acids: CAIMQGGLSGNTIYF. In DNA, the CDR3 is TGTGCCATCATGCAGGGGGGGTTATCTGGAAACACCATATATTTT.

The count of this clonotype is one. A read error may be the cause here, since a much bigger clone is one base away. The rearrangement joins TRBV3-1 to TRBJ2-7, with D maybe TRBD2 (7 bases). Germline CDR1 and CDR2: LGHDT and YNNKEL (reference sequence). CDR3 size: 11 residues. The CDR3 reads CAGSRGAEQYF. The CDR3 nucleotides are TGTGCCGGCAGCCGGGGGGCCGAGCAGTACTTC.

This clonotype has only a few counts. The chain has TRBV6-2 or TRBV6-3 and TRBJ1-1; 7 nucleotides line up with TRBD1. CDR3 size: 15 residues. Unmatched junction bases numbered 5, after V lost 4 bases and J lost 0 bases. CDR1 MNHEY and CDR2 SVGEGT come from the germline V gene. The CDR3: CASSSFDRVNTEAFF. Here the CDR3 DNA reads TGTGCCAGCAGTTCGTTCGACAGGGTGAACACTGAAGCTTTCTTT.

There are a few counts of this clonotype. The chain is built from TRBV20-1 and TRBJ2-3; 7 bases fit TRBD1. CDR3 length: 16 residues. Trimming at V came to 5 bases and at J to 0 bases, leaving 11 bases not matched to a gene. Per the germline V gene, CDR1 is DFQATT and CDR2 is SNEGSKA (reference sequence). DNA for the CDR3: TGCAGTGCTGCCTGGGGGTCAGGGGGAAGCACAGATACGCAGTATTTT. This gives the protein CSAAWGSGGSTDTQYF.

DNA of the CDR3: TGCAGCGTTGACAGGGAATCCACAGATACGCAGTATTTT. It codes for CSVDRESTDTQYF. V and J are TRBV29-1 and TRBJ2-3; D is possibly TRBD1 (5 bases). The CDR3 is 13 amino acids. Germline CDR1 SQVTM, CDR2 ANQGSEA. With 3 bases removed from V and 2 bases from J, the gap between germline ends came to 9 bases.

The rearrangement uses TRBV12-3 or TRBV12-4 and TRBJ2-6; 9 bases align to TRBD2. The CDR3 loop spans 18 amino acids. V gave up 6 bases and J gave up 0 bases; unmatched junction bases: 9. CDR3 sequence reads: CASSSSGGGDSGANVLTF. As DNA, the CDR3 is TGTGCCAGCAGCTCATCTGGCGGGGGGGACTCTGGGGCCAACGTCCTGACTTTC.